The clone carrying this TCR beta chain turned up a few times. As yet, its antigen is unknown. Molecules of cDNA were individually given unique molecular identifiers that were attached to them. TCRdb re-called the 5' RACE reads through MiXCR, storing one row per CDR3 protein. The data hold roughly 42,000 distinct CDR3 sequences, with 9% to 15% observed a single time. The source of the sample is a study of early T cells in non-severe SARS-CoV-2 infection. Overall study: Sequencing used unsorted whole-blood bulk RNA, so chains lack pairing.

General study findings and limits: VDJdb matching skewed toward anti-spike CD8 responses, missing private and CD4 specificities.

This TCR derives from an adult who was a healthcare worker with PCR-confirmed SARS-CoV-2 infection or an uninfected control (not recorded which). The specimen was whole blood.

In DNA form, the CDR3 reads TGTGCCAGCAGCACCGGGCGACGGAGAACAGATACGCAGTATTTT. The encoded protein is CASSTGRRRTDTQYF. The J gene is TRBJ2-3, the V gene TRBV7-9; D not resolved. The CDR3 is 15 amino acids. Germline V gives CDR1 SEHNR, CDR2 FQNEAQ (reference sequence). V lost 5 bases to trimming and J lost 3 bases, with 15 bases between them. Filled out from reference TRBV7-9 and TRBJ2-3, the complete variable domain reads DTGVSQNPRHKITKRGQNVTFRCDPISEHNRLYWYRQTLGQGPEFLTYFQNEAQLEKSRLLSDRFSAERPKGSFSTLEIQRTEQGDSAMYLCASSTGRRRTDTQYFGPGTRLTVL.